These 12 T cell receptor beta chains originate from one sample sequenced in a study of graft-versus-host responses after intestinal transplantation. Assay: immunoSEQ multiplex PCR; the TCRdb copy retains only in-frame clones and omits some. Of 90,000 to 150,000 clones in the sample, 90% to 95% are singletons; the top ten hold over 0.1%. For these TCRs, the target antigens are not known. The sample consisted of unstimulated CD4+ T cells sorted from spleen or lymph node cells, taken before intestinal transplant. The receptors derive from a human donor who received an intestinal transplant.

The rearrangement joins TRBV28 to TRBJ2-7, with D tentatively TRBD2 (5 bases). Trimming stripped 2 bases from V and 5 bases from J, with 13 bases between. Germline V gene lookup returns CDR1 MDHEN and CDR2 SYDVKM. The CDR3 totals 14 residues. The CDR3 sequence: CASSLQPPRDEQYF. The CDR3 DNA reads TGTGCCAGCAGTTTACAACCCCCGAGGGACGAGCAGTACTTC.

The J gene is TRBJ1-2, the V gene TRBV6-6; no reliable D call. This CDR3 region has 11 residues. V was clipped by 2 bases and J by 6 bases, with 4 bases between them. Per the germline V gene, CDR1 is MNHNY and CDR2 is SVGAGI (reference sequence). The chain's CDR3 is CASSYGNGYTF. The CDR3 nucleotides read TGTGCCAGCAGTTACGGAAATGGCTACACCTTC.

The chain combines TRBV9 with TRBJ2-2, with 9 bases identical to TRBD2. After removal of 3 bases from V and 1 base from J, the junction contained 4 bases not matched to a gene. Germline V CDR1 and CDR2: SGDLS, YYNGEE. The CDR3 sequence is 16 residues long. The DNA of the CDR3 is TGTGCCAGCAGCGCAACTAGCGGGTTGAACACCGGGGAGCTGTTTTTT. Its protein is CASSATSGLNTGELFF.

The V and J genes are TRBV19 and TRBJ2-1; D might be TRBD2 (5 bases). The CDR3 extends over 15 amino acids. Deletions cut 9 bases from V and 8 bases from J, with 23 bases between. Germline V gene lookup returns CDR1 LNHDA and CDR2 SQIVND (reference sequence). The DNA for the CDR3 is TGTGCCAGCCTAAGGACGGGGAAACTATTCGATGAGCAGTTCTTC. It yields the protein CASLRTGKLFDEQFF.

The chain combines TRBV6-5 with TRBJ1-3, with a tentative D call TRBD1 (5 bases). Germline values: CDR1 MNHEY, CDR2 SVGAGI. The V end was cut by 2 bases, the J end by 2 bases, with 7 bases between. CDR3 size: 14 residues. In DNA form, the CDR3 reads TGTGCCAGCAGTTACGGCAGGGCTGGAAACACCATATATTTT. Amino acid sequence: CASSYGRAGNTIYF.

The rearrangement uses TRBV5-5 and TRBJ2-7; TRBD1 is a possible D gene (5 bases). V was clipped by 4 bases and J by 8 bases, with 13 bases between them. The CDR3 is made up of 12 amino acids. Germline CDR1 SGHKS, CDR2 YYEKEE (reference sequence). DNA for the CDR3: TGTGCCAGCAGCCCCGATCCAGGGAAGCAGTACTTC. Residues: CASSPDPGKQYF.

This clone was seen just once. CDR3 sequence: CASSPQGSNQPQHF. In nucleotides, the CDR3 is TGTGCCAGCTCACCACAGGGGAGCAATCAGCCCCAGCATTTT. This rearrangement joins TRBV18 to TRBJ1-5; weak D call: TRBD1 (5 bases). Germline V lookup: CDR1 KGHSH, CDR2 LQKENI. The ends were cut back, 1 base at V and 1 base at J, with 5 bases in the middle. CDR3 size: 14 residues.

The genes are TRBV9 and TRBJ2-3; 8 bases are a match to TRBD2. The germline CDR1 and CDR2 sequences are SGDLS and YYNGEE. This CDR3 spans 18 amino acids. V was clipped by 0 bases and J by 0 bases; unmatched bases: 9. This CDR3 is CASSVVPVAGSSTDTQYF. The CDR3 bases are TGTGCCAGCAGCGTAGTCCCAGTAGCGGGGTCTAGCACAGATACGCAGTATTTT. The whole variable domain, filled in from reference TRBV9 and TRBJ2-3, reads DSGVTQTPKHLITATGQRVTLRCSPRSGDLSVYWYQQSLDQGLQFLIQYYNGEERAKGNILERFSAQQFPDLHSELNLSSLELGDSALYFCASSVVPVAGSSTDTQYFGPGTRLTVL.

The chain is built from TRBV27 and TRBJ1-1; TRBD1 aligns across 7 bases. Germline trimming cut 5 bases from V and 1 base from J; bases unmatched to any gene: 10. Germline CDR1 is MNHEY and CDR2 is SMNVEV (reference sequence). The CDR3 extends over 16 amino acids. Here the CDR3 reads CASSPRQGRPNTEAFF. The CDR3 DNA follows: TGTGCCAGCAGTCCCCGACAGGGACGTCCGAACACTGAAGCTTTCTTT.

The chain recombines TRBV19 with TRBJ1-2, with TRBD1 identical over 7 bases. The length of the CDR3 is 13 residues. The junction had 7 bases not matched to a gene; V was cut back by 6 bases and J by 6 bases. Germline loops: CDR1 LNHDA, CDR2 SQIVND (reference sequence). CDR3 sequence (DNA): TGTGCCAGTAGGTCAACAGGGGAGAATGGCTACACCTTC. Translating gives CASRSTGENGYTF. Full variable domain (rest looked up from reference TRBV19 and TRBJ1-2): DGGITQSPKYLFRKEGQNVTLSCEQNLNHDAMYWYRQDPGQGLRLIYYSQIVNDFQKGDIAEGYSVSREKKESFPLTVTSAQKNPTAFYLCASRSTGENGYTFGSGTRLTVV.

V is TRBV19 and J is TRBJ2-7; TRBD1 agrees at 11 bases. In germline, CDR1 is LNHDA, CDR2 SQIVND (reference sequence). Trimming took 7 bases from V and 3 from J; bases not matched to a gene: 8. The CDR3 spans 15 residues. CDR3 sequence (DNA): TGTGCCAGTAACCCGGGACAGGGGGTTTTCTACGAGCAGTACTTC. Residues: CASNPGQGVFYEQYF.

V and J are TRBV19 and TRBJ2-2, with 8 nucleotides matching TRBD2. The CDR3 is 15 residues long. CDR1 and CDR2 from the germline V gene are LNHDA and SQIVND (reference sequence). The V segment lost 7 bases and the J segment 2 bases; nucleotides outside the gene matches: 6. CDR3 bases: TGTGCCAGTACCGGGGGGGGCTTCAACACCGGGGAGCTGTTTTTT. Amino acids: CASTGGGFNTGELFF.